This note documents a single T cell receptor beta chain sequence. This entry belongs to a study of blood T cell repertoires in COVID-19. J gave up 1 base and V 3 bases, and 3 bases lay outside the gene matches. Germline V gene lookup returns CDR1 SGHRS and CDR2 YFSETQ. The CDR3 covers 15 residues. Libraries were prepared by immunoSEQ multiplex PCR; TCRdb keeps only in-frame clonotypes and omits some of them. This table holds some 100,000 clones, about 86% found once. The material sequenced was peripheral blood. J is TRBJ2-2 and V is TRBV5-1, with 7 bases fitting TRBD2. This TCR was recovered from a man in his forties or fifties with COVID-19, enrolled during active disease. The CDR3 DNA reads TGCGCCAGCAGCTGGGGCGGGGGGAACACCGGGGAGCTGTTTTTT. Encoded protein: CASSWGGGNTGELFF. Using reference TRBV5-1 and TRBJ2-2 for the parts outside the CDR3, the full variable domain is KAGVTQTPRYLIKTRGQQVTLSCSPISGHRSVSWYQQTPGQGLQFLFEYFSETQRNKGNFPGRFSGRQFSNSRSEMNVSTLELGDSALYLCASSWGGGNTGELFFGEGSRLTVL.